This T cell receptor beta chain was sequenced for a study of blood T cell repertoires in COVID-19. Germline V gene lookup returns CDR1 LGHNA and CDR2 YNFKEQ. V lost 1 base and J lost 9; bases outside the gene matches: 8. This CDR3 is 16 amino acids long. Sequenced by immunoSEQ multiplex PCR; TCRdb stores in-frame clones only, minus some. Here the sample spans fewer than 140,000 clones, 71% being singletons. This clonotype was sampled from a human donor with acute or convalescent COVID-19. The donor label of this sample is uncertain. The V gene is TRBV4-2, the J gene TRBJ1-6; TRBD1 agrees at 8 bases. Sample: peripheral blood. CDR3 coding DNA: TGTGCCAGCAGCCAAGGAGACAGGGGACTCGGTTCACCCCTCCACTTT. Protein product: CASSQGDRGLGSPLHF.